The 12 T cell receptor beta chains below come from one sample, sequenced in a study of CXCR4 blockade with PD-1 therapy in pancreatic cancer. Sequencing was performed with immunoSEQ multiplex PCR; in TCRdb, only in-frame clones are kept and a portion is missing. The data contain thousands of clones, approximately 40% of them singletons. The sequenced sample was tumor tissue. These receptors all come from a human donor with pancreatic ductal adenocarcinoma.

Concerning this clone itself: The junction departs from germline at one end; a sequencing error may be responsible. This CDR3 is CASKGVPGRSNEKLFF. The CDR3, as DNA: TGTGCCAGTAAGGGGGTCCCCGGCAGAAGTAATGAAAAACTATTTTTT. The chain combines TRBV19 with TRBJ1-4; maybe TRBD1 (6 bases). CDR1 is LNHDA and CDR2 is SQIVND in the germline V gene (reference sequence). The CDR3 is made up of 16 amino acids.

This chain joins TRBV6-8 and TRBJ2-7; 9 bases are a match to TRBD1. CDR1 and CDR2 from the germline V gene are MNHGY and SAAAGT. J lost 4 bases, V lost 6 bases, and 10 bases had no gene match. The CDR3 covers 15 residues. The CDR3: CASREPGTGMYEQYF. CDR3 nucleotide sequence: TGTGCCAGCAGAGAACCCGGGACAGGGATGTACGAGCAGTACTTC.

This clone was observed a few times. The V and J genes are TRBV5-1 and TRBJ1-4, with D possibly TRBD1 on 5 matching bases. Trimming stripped 4 bases from V and 5 bases from J, with 15 bases between. CDR1 is SGHRS and CDR2 is YFSETQ in the germline V gene. The CDR3 extends over 15 amino acids. The CDR3 reads CASSPLGQSNEKLFF. CDR3 nucleotides: TGCGCCAGCAGCCCTCTCGGACARTCGAATGAAAAACTGTTTTTT.

The chain combines TRBV29-1 with TRBJ1-2; D possibly corresponds to TRBD1 (6 bases). Trimming cost V 7 bases and J 5 bases, with 17 bases left between them. The CDR3 sequence is 13 residues long. Germline values: CDR1 SQVTM, CDR2 ANQGSEA. The chain's CDR3 is CSAPGTRAYGYTF. The DNA of the CDR3 is TGCAGCGCCCCAGGGACAAGGGCATATGGCTACACCTTC.

The chain carries TRBV23-1 and TRBJ1-1, with TRBD1 matching over 7 bases. TRBV23-1 is assigned to the ORF class and has an uncertain function. The CDR3 covers 13 residues. V was pared by 6 bases and J by 2 bases, with 3 bases of the junction left unmatched. CDR3 loop: CASSGTANTEAFF. CDR3 DNA sequence: TGCGCCAGCAGCGGGACAGCTAACACTGAAGCTTTCTTT.

This chain connects TRBV19 to TRBJ2-7; a possible D gene is TRBD2 (6 bases). The V end lost 3 bases, the J end lost 4 bases, and 7 bases lay between the germline ends. In germline, CDR1 is LNHDA, CDR2 SQIVND (reference sequence). The CDR3 runs to 12 residues. In DNA form, the CDR3 reads TGTGCCAGTAGTATTGGAGGGTACGAGCAGTACTTC. As protein: CASSIGGYEQYF.

In DNA form, the CDR3 reads TGTGCCTGGAGTGTGGCGAACACTGAAGCTTTCTTT. Its protein product is CAWSVANTEAFF. The chain recombines TRBV30 with TRBJ1-1; D uncertain. This CDR3 has 12 residues. V shed 0 bases and J shed 1 base, with 3 bases lying between them. Looked up from germline, CDR1 is GTSNPN and CDR2 is SVGIG (reference sequence).

This clone counts as medium-sized. The chain couples TRBV11-3 to TRBJ2-7, with D tentatively TRBD2 (5 bases). Germline CDR1 and CDR2: SGHNT and YENEEA. Trimming removed 1 base from V and 4 bases from J, with 20 bases in between. This CDR3 region has 17 residues. The CDR3 reads CASSLGAAGNPRYEQYF. CDR3 DNA: TGTGCCAGCAGCTTAGGGGCGGCGGGCAACCCGAGGTACGAGCAGTACTTC. The variable domain in full, with the rest retrieved from reference TRBV11-3 and TRBJ2-7, is EAGVVQSPRYKIIEKKQPVAFWCNPISGHNTLYWYLQNLGQGPELLIRYENEEAVDDSQLPKDRFSAERLKGVDSTLKIQPAELGDSAVYLCASSLGAAGNPRYEQYFGPGTRLTVT.

By share, this clone ranks as medium-sized. The chain joins TRBV6-8 to TRBJ2-7; tentatively, D is TRBD1 (6 bases). Trimming cost V 6 bases and J 0 bases, with 12 bases left between them. Germline CDR1 is MNHGY and CDR2 is SAAAGT. The CDR3 is made up of 14 amino acids. The CDR3: CASRAQGHSYEQYF. CDR3 nucleotide sequence: TGTGCCAGCAGAGCACAGGGTCACTCCTACGAGCAGTACTTC.

This clone has just a few counts. The CDR3 sequence: CSVQLAGAGGEQFF. Here the CDR3 DNA reads TGCAGCGTGCAGCTAGCGGGGGCCGGGGGTGAGCAGTTCTTC. The V call is TRBV29-1, the J call TRBJ2-1, with 10 positions matching TRBD2. The germline CDR1 and CDR2 sequences are SQVTM and ANQGSEA. The CDR3 spans 14 residues. The junction had 11 bases not matched to a gene; V was cut back by 6 bases and J by 9 bases.

This clone has more than one count but fewer than ten. The chain's CDR3 is CAWMGTANTGELFF. CDR3 sequence (DNA): TGTGCCTGGATGGGTACAGCGAACACCGGGGAGCTGTTTTTT. The rearrangement joins TRBV30 to TRBJ2-2; D gene ambiguous. The V end was cut by 4 bases, the J end by 0 bases, with 9 bases between. The CDR3 sequence is 14 residues long. In germline, CDR1 is GTSNPN, CDR2 SVGIG (reference sequence). Full variable domain (missing parts from reference TRBV30 and TRBJ2-2): SQTIHQWPATLVQPVGSPLSLECTVEGTSNPNLYWYRQAAGRGLQLLFYSVGIGQISSEVPQNLSASRPQDRQFILSSKKLLLSDSGFYLCAWMGTANTGELFFGEGSRLTVL.

The chain carries TRBV29-1 and TRBJ2-5, with 9 nucleotides matching TRBD1. This CDR3 spans 14 amino acids. V dropped 4 bases and J dropped 5; count of bases not matched to a gene: 8. CDR1 and CDR2 (germline): SQVTM, ANQGSEA. The CDR3, as DNA: TGCAGCGTTGTGGGGAACAGGGGGCGGGAGACCCAGTACTTC. Protein product: CSVVGNRGRETQYF.